This TCR beta chain was recorded in a study of spatial heterogeneity in lung cancer. Study background: Matched bulk RNA-seq yielded a T cell module score, and TCR transcript counts in tumor regions correlated strongly with that score. Study results and limitations: Within tumors, counts of expanded alpha and beta TCRs tracked tumor mutation counts. Tracking of ubiquitous and regional nonsynonymous mutations by counts of ubiquitous and regional expanded TCRs, respectively, was seen.

This clonotype is classed as large. No antigen is known for it. Using its own MiXCR run on the 5' RACE reads, TCRdb lists one record per CDR3 protein. This table has roughly 3,500 distinct CDR3 sequences, about a third appearing once. Time point meaning: sample taken at primary tumor resection. V shed 4 bases and J shed 6 bases, with 9 bases lying between them. The CDR3 sequence is 13 residues long. The V gene's germline CDR1 is SEHNR and CDR2 FQNEAQ (reference sequence). The chain uses TRBV7-9 and TRBJ2-2; possible D gene TRBD2, 6 bases. Sequenced material: lung tumor tissue, taken at surgery. The TCR was taken from a female donor with early-stage non-small cell lung cancer. The CDR3 DNA is TGTGCCAGCAGCTACGGGAGCGCCGGGGAGCTGTTTTTT. This gives the protein CASSYGSAGELFF.